This section outlines one TCR beta chain sequence together with its context. In the authors' workflow: The authors estimated nucleated cell counts from reference gene primer amplification. Assay used: immunoSEQ multiplex PCR; TCRdb lists only in-frame clones, some missing. The DNA gave D and trimming, while V, J and clone size come from that table. Among 150,000 to 200,000 clones, 82% were seen once, and the ten largest hold about 8.4%. These data are taken from a study of blood T cell repertoires in COVID-19. About the research overall: Acute and convalescent COVID-19 samples came from the United States, Italy and Spain. From T cells, B-cell-depleted T cells, or PBMCs came the material, which was cDNA or gDNA.

J gave up 0 bases and V 5 bases, and 7 bases lay outside the gene matches. Germline V gives CDR1 SGHVS, CDR2 FQNEAQ. The CDR3 has 16 residues. The TCR was taken from an older woman with acute or convalescent COVID-19. Sequencing input: peripheral blood. The genes are TRBV7-8 and TRBJ1-5, with 7 positions matching TRBD1. CDR3 amino acids: CASSEGQPYSNQPQHF. CDR3 nucleotide sequence: TGTGCCAGCAGCGAGGGACAGCCGTATAGCAATCAGCCCCAGCATTTT.